The 30 T cell receptor beta chains presented below share a single source sample, sequenced in a study of Tregs in tolerant kidney transplant recipients. The assay was immunoSEQ multiplex PCR, and TCRdb's table has in-frame clones only and misses some. There are some 100,000 clones in the sample; 92% occur only once, and roughly 0.63% lies in the top ten. The material sequenced was CD4+ T cells from blood. These receptor sequences come from a human donor in good health.

The chain carries TRBV2 and TRBJ2-3; TRBD1 agrees at 10 bases. Germline V gives CDR1 SNHLY, CDR2 FYNNEI. The V gene end was trimmed by 4 bases and the J gene end by 2 bases; junction bases not matched to a gene: 6. The CDR3 runs 16 residues. CDR3 protein: CASSAWDRGLTDTQYF. CDR3 nucleotide sequence: TGTGCCAGCAGTGCTTGGGACAGGGGCCTCACAGATACGCAGTATTTT.

This chain uses TRBV11-2 with TRBJ2-7; 9 nucleotides agree with TRBD1. The CDR3 covers 16 residues. V gave up 3 bases and J gave up 2 bases; unmatched junction bases: 8. Germline V gene lookup returns CDR1 SGHAT and CDR2 FQNNGV. The CDR3: CASSFQQGTGTYEQYF. CDR3 in DNA: TGTGCCAGCAGCTTCCAACAGGGGACAGGGACCTACGAGCAGTACTTC.

The sample holds a few counts of this clone. The chain is built from TRBV7-2 and TRBJ1-2; maybe TRBD1 (6 bases). The V end was cut by 3 bases, the J end by 8 bases, with 7 bases between. Germline CDR1 and CDR2: SGHTA and FQGNSA. The CDR3 runs 11 residues. CDR3 nucleotides: TGTGCCAGCAGCTTGGGGGGCGGCTACACCTTC. This codes for CASSLGGGYTF. The complete variable domain, with remaining parts taken from reference TRBV7-2 and TRBJ1-2, reads GAGVSQSPSNKVTEKGKDVELRCDPISGHTALYWYRQSLGQGLEFLIYFQGNSAPDKSGLPSDRFSAERTGGSVSTLTIQRTQQEDSAVYLCASSLGGGYTFGSGTRLTVV.

This chain joins TRBV19 and TRBJ1-2; TRBD1 is a possible D gene (6 bases). V lost 4 bases, J lost 3 bases, and 15 bases lay in between. Per germline, CDR1 LNHDA and CDR2 SQIVND (reference sequence). This CDR3 is built from 15 residues. This chain's CDR3 is CASSSAQGMDYGYTF. For the CDR3, the DNA is TGTGCCAGTAGTAGTGCCCAGGGGATGGACTATGGCTACACCTTC.

On this clone: This specimen includes other DNA sequences encoding the same CDR3. The CDR3 is CASSLAAAGSTDTQYF. For the CDR3, the DNA is TGTGCCAGCAGCTTGGCCGCAGCGGGGAGCACAGATACGCAGTATTTT. The V and J genes are TRBV5-4 and TRBJ2-3; 7 nucleotides match TRBD2. V shed 0 bases, J shed 0 bases, and the junction held 4 bases outside the gene matches. The CDR3 sequence is 16 residues long. Germline-derived CDR1 and CDR2 are SGHNT and YYREEE (reference sequence).

V gene TRBV11-1 combines with J gene TRBJ2-3; no firm D call. This CDR3 has 15 amino acids. Trimming cost V 0 bases and J 2 bases, with 9 bases left between them. CDR1 SGHAT and CDR2 FQDESV come from the germline V gene (reference sequence). In DNA, the CDR3 is TGTGCCAGCAGCTTAGCGCCTTCAATCACAGATACGCAGTATTTT. Translating gives CASSLAPSITDTQYF.

This clone was recorded only once. This CDR3 reads CASSLTGGGFETQYF. Written as DNA, the CDR3 is TGCGCCAGCAGCTTAACGGGGGGCGGCTTCGAGACCCAGTACTTC. The chain recombines TRBV5-1 with TRBJ2-5; D is possibly TRBD2 (7 bases). The CDR3 length is 15 residues. V lost 2 bases to trimming and J lost 5 bases, with 16 bases between them. Germline lookup yields CDR1 SGHRS and CDR2 YFSETQ.

This clone was seen once. This chain connects TRBV5-6 to TRBJ1-3; TRBD1 matches 7 bases. CDR1 and CDR2 from the germline V gene are SGHDT and YYEEEE. V dropped 4 bases and J dropped 5; count of bases not matched to a gene: 6. The CDR3 is 14 residues long. The CDR3 loop is CASSQQGFRNTIYF. CDR3 coding DNA: TGTGCCAGCAGCCAACAGGGGTTTCGAAACACCATATATTTT.

The chain recombines TRBV29-1 with TRBJ1-2; D possibly corresponds to TRBD1 (5 bases). Germline CDR1 is SQVTM and CDR2 is ANQGSEA. The CDR3 sequence is 13 residues long. V was cut by 4 bases and J by 2 bases, with 11 bases left in between. The CDR3 sequence is CSVVRQGNYGYTF. CDR3 nucleotides: TGCAGCGTTGTTCGCCAGGGCAACTATGGCTACACCTTC.

This sequence joins TRBV19 and TRBJ2-1; 9 bases are shared with TRBD1. Unmatched junction bases numbered 4, after V lost 8 bases and J lost 5 bases. This CDR3 region has 13 residues. Germline V gene sequence: CDR1 LNHDA, CDR2 SQIVND (reference sequence). The CDR3 DNA reads TGTGCCAGTGGGGGACAGGGCCACAATGAGCAGTTCTTC. Translated, it gives CASGGQGHNEQFF.

V and J are TRBV6-5 and TRBJ2-2, with 11 nucleotides matching TRBD1. The germline gives CDR1 MNHEY, CDR2 SVGAGI. This CDR3 spans 15 amino acids. The V and J ends lost 6 bases and 4 bases, in that order; junction bases with no gene match: 4. The CDR3 DNA reads as TGTGCCAGCAGCCCGGGACAGGGGGGCACCGGGGAGCTGTTTTTT. Amino acid sequence: CASSPGQGGTGELFF.

CDR3 sequence: CASSLFGTGTPVTKNIQYF. The CDR3 coding sequence is TGTGCCAGCAGCTTATTTGGGACAGGGACGCCCGTAACCAAAAACATTCAGTACTTC. The chain links TRBV7-8 to TRBJ2-4; 9 nucleotides line up with TRBD1. Germline CDR1 and CDR2: SGHVS and FQNEAQ. The CDR3 is 19 residues long. Trimming removed 2 bases from V and 2 bases from J; junction bases left unmatched: 13.

The J gene is TRBJ1-2, the V gene TRBV19; D may be TRBD1 (5 bases). Germline V gives CDR1 LNHDA, CDR2 SQIVND (reference sequence). CDR3 length: 14 residues. Trimming removed 4 bases from V and 8 bases from J, with 17 bases in between. CDR3: CASSTSGILGGYTF. The DNA for the CDR3 is TGTGCCAGTAGTACATCAGGGATTCTGGGCGGCTACACCTTC. Complete variable domain (other parts from reference TRBV19 and TRBJ1-2): DGGITQSPKYLFRKEGQNVTLSCEQNLNHDAMYWYRQDPGQGLRLIYYSQIVNDFQKGDIAEGYSVSREKKESFPLTVTSAQKNPTAFYLCASSTSGILGGYTFGSGTRLTVV.

V gene TRBV11-2 combines with J gene TRBJ2-3, with TRBD2 matching 11 bases. This CDR3 comprises 15 residues. Germline V CDR1 and CDR2: SGHAT, FQNNGV. The J segment lost 6 bases and the V segment lost 4 bases, leaving 6 bases of the junction unmatched. In nucleotides, the CDR3 is TGTGCCAGCAGCTCTATAGCGGGGGGGCCGGATACGCAGTATTTT. Protein: CASSSIAGGPDTQYF.

The chain recombines TRBV5-1 with TRBJ2-5, with D tentatively TRBD1 or TRBD2 (6 bases each). This CDR3 has 13 residues. The V gene lost 4 bases and the J gene lost 3 bases, with 10 bases spanning the gap. Germline V lookup: CDR1 SGHRS, CDR2 YFSETQ. The CDR3 spells CASSRGQEETQYF. The CDR3 DNA reads TGCGCCAGCAGCCGGGGGCAAGAAGAGACCCAGTACTTC.

V and J are TRBV7-8 and TRBJ1-5; 7 nucleotides align to TRBD1. Germline CDR1 is SGHVS and CDR2 is FQNEAQ. The CDR3 has 16 amino acids. V lost 4 bases, J lost 6 bases, and 12 bases stayed unmatched. CDR3 amino acids: CASSSTGAGGSQPQHF. Here the CDR3 DNA reads TGTGCCAGCAGCTCTACGGGGGCAGGGGGTTCTCAGCCCCAGCATTTT.

In this sample, this clone turned up once. The J gene is TRBJ1-2, the V gene TRBV6-5; D is possibly TRBD1 (6 bases). With 11 bases removed from V and 3 bases from J, the gap between germline ends came to 16 bases. This CDR3 contains 13 residues. The germline V gene encodes CDR1 MNHEY and CDR2 SVGAGI. The CDR3 region has the DNA TGTGCCTGCCGCCGGGGGGCGGACTATGGCTACACCTTC. Amino acids: CACRRGADYGYTF.

This chain joins TRBV5-1 and TRBJ2-3; TRBD2 agrees at 10 bases. Trimming at V came to 0 bases and at J to 6 bases, leaving 7 bases not matched to a gene. Germline CDR1 SGHRS, CDR2 YFSETQ. There are 16 residues in the CDR3. The CDR3 sequence: CASSLEPSGRSDTQYF. The CDR3 bases are TGCGCCAGCAGCTTGGAGCCTAGCGGGAGATCTGATACGCAGTATTTT.

Points on this clone: Other DNA sequences in the same sample also yield this CDR3. The chain employs TRBV15 and TRBJ2-5; TRBD1 is a possible D gene (6 bases). This CDR3 spans 13 amino acids. CDR1 and CDR2 (germline): LNHNV, YYDKDF (reference sequence). V was cut by 3 bases and J by 2 bases, with 7 bases left in between. The CDR3 DNA follows: TGTGCCACCAGCAGGGACAGACAAGAGACCCAGTACTTC. Translation: CATSRDRQETQYF.

This rearrangement joins TRBV18 to TRBJ1-2; D unresolved. CDR3 length: 15 amino acids. CDR1 is KGHSH, CDR2 LQKENI, per germline. Trimming stripped 3 bases from V and 0 bases from J, with 11 bases between. CDR3 sequence (DNA): TGTGCCAGCTCACCGATGGACGGTACTAACTATGGCTACACCTTC. It encodes CASSPMDGTNYGYTF.

The V gene is TRBV16, the J gene TRBJ1-1; 7 positions agree with TRBD1. The CDR3 is 14 residues long. CDR1 and CDR2 (germline): KGHSY, FQNENV. The V segment lost 2 bases and the J segment 1 base; nucleotides outside the gene matches: 1. DNA for the CDR3: TGTGCCAGCAGCCAAGGGACAGCGAACACTGAAGCTTTCTTT. It specifies CASSQGTANTEAFF.

This chain links TRBV11-2 with TRBJ2-7, with 7 bases aligning to TRBD1. The V gene's germline CDR1 is SGHAT and CDR2 FQNNGV. The trim removed 9 bases at V and 3 bases at J, leaving 14 bases unmatched. This CDR3 is built from 15 residues. CDR3 DNA sequence: TGTGCCAGTCGATTAACAGGGGCCCCATACTACGAGCAGTACTTC. It yields the protein CASRLTGAPYYEQYF.

The sample holds one count of this clone. This chain uses TRBV6-4 with TRBJ2-2, with a weak D call TRBD1 (5 bases). The CDR3 loop spans 14 amino acids. CDR1 is MRHNA, CDR2 SNTAGT, per germline. Trimming removed 3 bases from V and 1 base from J, with 6 bases in between. CDR3 protein: CASSDTGNTGELFF. CDR3 bases: TGTGCCAGCAGTGATACAGGGAACACCGGGGAGCTGTTTTTT.

CDR3 in DNA: TGTGCCAGCAGTTTAGGGACAGGGATTGTGGTGAATGAGCAGTTCTTC. Translating it yields CASSLGTGIVVNEQFF. The chain uses TRBV27 and TRBJ2-1, with 9 bases aligning to TRBD1. The J segment lost 7 bases and the V segment lost 2 bases, leaving 9 bases of the junction unmatched. Germline V gene sequence: CDR1 MNHEY, CDR2 SMNVEV (reference sequence). This CDR3 comprises 16 residues.

The rearrangement joins TRBV14 to TRBJ2-3; no definite D call. V was trimmed by 6 bases and J by 2 bases, leaving 12 bases between them. This CDR3 has 14 amino acids. Germline V gene lookup returns CDR1 SGHDN and CDR2 FVKESK. CDR3 in amino acids: CASSLLPNTDTQYF. CDR3 bases: TGTGCCAGCAGTCTGCTGCCAAACACAGATACGCAGTATTTT.

The J gene is TRBJ2-7, the V gene TRBV19; possible D gene TRBD1, 5 bases. CDR1 is LNHDA and CDR2 is SQIVND in the germline V gene (reference sequence). V was trimmed by 3 bases and J by 3 bases, leaving 12 bases between them. This CDR3 is 14 amino acids long. The CDR3 nucleotides are TGTGCCAGTAGTATGACAGTGAATCTCTACGAGCAGTACTTC. It encodes CASSMTVNLYEQYF.

The V call is TRBV6-5, the J call TRBJ1-1, with a tentative D call TRBD1 (5 bases). Germline values: CDR1 MNHEY, CDR2 SVGAGI. Deletions cut 6 bases from V and 5 bases from J, with 16 bases between. The CDR3 is made up of 14 amino acids. The CDR3 spells CASSREGKGTEAFF. The CDR3 nucleotides read TGTGCCAGCAGCCGGGAGGGGAAGGGTACTGAAGCTTTCTTT.

This chain uses TRBV2 with TRBJ2-2; TRBD2 aligns across 9 bases. The CDR3 sequence is 14 residues long. Germline CDR1 is SNHLY and CDR2 is FYNNEI. The V and J ends lost 9 bases and 4 bases, in that order; junction bases with no gene match: 6. The CDR3 region is CASFATSGTGELFF. DNA of the CDR3: TGTGCCAGTTTTGCGACTAGCGGCACCGGGGAGCTGTTTTTT. Together with reference TRBV2 and TRBJ2-2, the CDR3 gives the full variable domain: EPEVTQTPSHQVTQMGQEVILRCVPISNHLYFYWYRQILGQKVEFLVSFYNNEISEKSEIFDDQFSVERPDGSNFTLKIRSTKLEDSAMYFCASFATSGTGELFFGEGSRLTVL.

The chain carries TRBV27 and TRBJ2-4; D is unresolved. V lost 7 bases, J lost 9 bases, and 16 bases lay in between. Germline V lookup: CDR1 MNHEY, CDR2 SMNVEV (reference sequence). This CDR3 comprises 13 residues. CDR3 nucleotide sequence: TGTGCCAGCATGGGGTCACAAAAAGGCATTCAGTACTTC. Its translation is CASMGSQKGIQYF.

The chain links TRBV30 to TRBJ1-5; 9 nucleotides match TRBD1. V shed 2 bases and J 4 bases; nucleotides not matched to a gene: 6. The germline V gene encodes CDR1 GTSNPN and CDR2 SVGIG (reference sequence). This CDR3 has 15 residues. The CDR3: CAWSSRGQGNQPQHF. The CDR3 DNA is TGTGCCTGGAGTTCTAGAGGACAGGGGAATCAGCCCCAGCATTTT.